This T cell receptor (beta chain) is from a study of shared clonotypes between healthy human individuals. The study's findings and limits: Despite large depth, sorted-subset datasets appeared incompletely sequenced.

The assay was carried out at the deep level. The assay was immunoSEQ multiplex PCR, and TCRdb's table has in-frame clones only and misses some. This table holds fewer than 3 million clones, just under 95% found once. As to this clone: The antigen is unknown.

Trimming took 3 bases from V and 7 from J; bases not matched to a gene: 4. The CDR3 is 13 amino acids. Germline V CDR1 and CDR2: SGHNT, YENEEA. The sequence was obtained from a man between 18 and 29 years old in good health. Some clones in this sample may be carry-over from other donors' samples. The rearrangement uses TRBV11-3 and TRBJ1-1; TRBD1 matches at 8 bases. The material sequenced was naive CD4+ T cells from PBMCs. As for subset: CD45RA+ positively selected. CDR3 nucleotide sequence: TGTGCCAGCAGCTTGGACAGGGTAGGTGAAGCTTTCTTT. Translated, it gives CASSLDRVGEAFF.